A selection of T cell receptor beta chains follows, all from one sample in a study of OX40 agonist ivuxolimab in advanced cancers. Sequencing was performed with immunoSEQ multiplex PCR; in TCRdb, only in-frame clones are kept and a portion is missing. The table includes tens of thousands of clones, 80% to 90% detected once. The sequences come from CD4+ or CD8+ T cells sorted from blood, collected in a trial of the OX40 agonist ivuxolimab. These receptors were obtained from an adult with an advanced solid tumor such as melanoma, head and neck, liver or kidney cancer. CDR3s leave out the opening cysteine and the closing phenylalanine or tryptophan. Each record gives: V gene, J gene, CDR3 protein.

>TRBV4-2|TRBJ2-7
ASSPYTTQDRANEQY
>TRBV14|TRBJ2-7
ASPKDRGSYEQY
>TRBV7-2|TRBJ2-6
ASSSRASGANVLT
>TRBV27|TRBJ2-7
ASSLRQGGEQY
>TRBV7-2|TRBJ2-7
ASSSGLAWTYEQY
>TRBV30|TRBJ1-6
AWSVWGTGNSPLH
>TRBV2|TRBJ2-2
ASKTEGSDTGELF
>TRBV11-2|TRBJ1-1
ASKPRRDLLLNTEAF
>TRBV18|TRBJ2-6
ASSPRERGESGANVLT
>TRBV6-1|TRBJ2-3
ASCTSGGSTDTQY
>TRBV14|TRBJ2-1
ASSQFGVNNEQF
>TRBV30|TRBJ2-7
AWSLTYEQY
>TRBV19|TRBJ1-2
ASRVWDGYT
>TRBV7-2|TRBJ2-3
ASSSRAGLAGGQGDTQY
>TRBV19|TRBJ2-3
ASSGFPSTDTQY
>TRBV9|TRBJ2-3
ASSARDVGRPDTQY
>TRBV19|TRBJ2-7
ASSMGQFYEQY
>TRBV6-1|TRBJ2-5
ASGGSGQETQY
>TRBV2|TRBJ2-5
ASLRFGSLGTQETQY
>TRBV12-5|TRBJ2-7
ASRDNYEQY
>TRBV19|TRBJ2-1
ASSISPPGTSGRYNEQF
>TRBV9|TRBJ2-1
ASSASDTHGYNEQF
>TRBV15|TRBJ2-1
ATSRDDLMGSYNEQF
>TRBV6-5|TRBJ2-7
ASSRDFYEQY
>TRBV12-5|TRBJ1-1
ASGLVFLGRGETEAF
>TRBV12-5|TRBJ1-5
ASGLANPTSVNQPQH
>TRBV2|TRBJ2-7
ASRLVALEQY
>TRBV20-1|TRBJ2-5
GALQETQY
>TRBV6-1|TRBJ2-5
ASNERQGGQETQY
>TRBV19|TRBJ2-2
ASSIGWRDHSGELF
>TRBV27|TRBJ2-5
ASSNKAGYYQETQY
>TRBV7-6|TRBJ2-3
ASSLGQGATDTQY
>TRBV15|TRBJ2-2
ATSRRSTGELF
>TRBV9|TRBJ2-3
ASSVRTGMRSDTQY
>TRBV19|TRBJ1-1
ASISGGASNTEAF